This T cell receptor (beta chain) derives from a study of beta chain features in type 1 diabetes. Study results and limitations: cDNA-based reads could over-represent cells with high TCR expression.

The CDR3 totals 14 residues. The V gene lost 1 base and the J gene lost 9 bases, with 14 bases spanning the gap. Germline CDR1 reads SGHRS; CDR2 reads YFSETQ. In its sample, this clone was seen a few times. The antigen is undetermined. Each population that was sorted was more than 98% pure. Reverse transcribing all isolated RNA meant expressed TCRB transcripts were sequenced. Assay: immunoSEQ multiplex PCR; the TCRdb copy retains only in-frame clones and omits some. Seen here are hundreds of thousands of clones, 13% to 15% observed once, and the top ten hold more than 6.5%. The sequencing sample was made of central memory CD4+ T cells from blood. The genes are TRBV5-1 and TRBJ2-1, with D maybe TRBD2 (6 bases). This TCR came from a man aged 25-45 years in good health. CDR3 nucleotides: TGCGCCAGCAGCTTGTATTCGGGGGAAGGTGAGCAGTTCTTC. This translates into CASSLYSGEGEQFF.